The 19 T cell receptor beta chains in this list originate from one sample, sequenced in a study of T cell repertoires in cytomegalovirus infection. TCRdb called the reads again in MiXCR, with one record for every CDR3 protein. Here the sample spans some 680,000 distinct CDR3 sequences, 35% being singletons. The sequenced sample was PBMCs. The receptors were sampled from a human donor in good health (CMV status not recorded). Some clones in this sample may be carry-over from other donors' samples.

V is TRBV28 and J is TRBJ2-3; D remains unclear. The CDR3 runs 13 residues. V lost 7 bases to trimming and J lost 6 bases, with 14 bases between them. Germline V gene data show CDR1 as MDHEN and CDR2 as SYDVKM. The CDR3 nucleotides are TGTGCCAGCAATCTCGAATCTTCGGATACGCAGTATTTT. Translating it yields CASNLESSDTQYF. The variable domain in full, completed from reference TRBV28 and TRBJ2-3, reads DVKVTQSSRYLVKRTGEKVFLECVQDMDHENMFWYRQDPGLGLRLIYFSYDVKMKEKGDIPEGYSVSREKKERFSLILESASTNQTSMYLCASNLESSDTQYFGPGTRLTVL.

The table lists this clonotype with a few counts. The V gene is TRBV28, the J gene TRBJ2-7, with D possibly being TRBD1 (6 bases). Trimming removed 6 bases at V and 7 bases at J, with 19 bases between. Germline V gene lookup returns CDR1 MDHEN and CDR2 SYDVKM. This CDR3 region has 14 residues. The CDR3 sequence: CASRRTGSLKEQYF. The CDR3 region has the DNA TGTGCCAGCAGGCGAACAGGGAGTTTGAAGGAGCAGTACTTC. The complete variable domain, with remaining parts taken from reference TRBV28 and TRBJ2-7, reads DVKVTQSSRYLVKRTGEKVFLECVQDMDHENMFWYRQDPGLGLRLIYFSYDVKMKEKGDIPEGYSVSREKKERFSLILESASTNQTSMYLCASRRTGSLKEQYFGPGTRLTVT.

The CDR3 DNA follows: TGTGCCAGCAGCAGTCGGACAGGGTTCGGGAACATTCAGTACTTC. It codes for CASSSRTGFGNIQYF. The chain combines TRBV5-8 with TRBJ2-4; 8 bases fit TRBD1. Trimming took 4 bases from V and 7 from J; bases not matched to a gene: 10. Germline-derived CDR1 and CDR2 are SGHTS and YDEGEE. This CDR3 contains 15 residues.

The J gene is TRBJ2-3, the V gene TRBV27; unclear D gene. The CDR3 runs to 16 residues. Germline lookup yields CDR1 MNHEY and CDR2 SMNVEV (reference sequence). The V end lost 1 base, the J end lost 2 bases, and 13 bases lay between the germline ends. CDR3 sequence: CASSLYPNSNTDTQYF. The CDR3 nucleotides read TGTGCCAGCAGTTTATACCCTAACTCAAACACAGATACGCAGTATTTT.

The chain combines TRBV27 with TRBJ2-5, with D perhaps TRBD2 (5 bases). CDR3 length: 13 amino acids. CDR1 and CDR2 (germline): MNHEY, SMNVEV (reference sequence). Trimming stripped 5 bases from V and 2 bases from J, with 9 bases between. The CDR3 DNA follows: TGTGCCAGCAGTAGACTACCTCAAGAGACCCAGTACTTC. Protein sequence: CASSRLPQETQYF.

Worth noting for this clonotype: One junction end does not reproduce the germline sequence, and a read error may be involved. The V call is TRBV5-6, the J call TRBJ1-6; 7 bases align to TRBD1. From germline, CDR1 is SGHDT and CDR2 YYEEEE. This CDR3 has 15 residues. CDR3 bases: TGTGCCAGCAGCTCTGGACAGGTAGTAAATTCACCCCTCCCCTTT. Protein: CASSSGQVVNSPLPF.

This clonotype was detected a few times. This chain connects TRBV9 to TRBJ2-3; D perhaps matches TRBD2 (5 bases). CDR1 is SGDLS, CDR2 YYNGEE, per germline. This CDR3 comprises 13 residues. The germline V and J ends were trimmed by 7 bases and 3 bases, with 12 bases remaining between them. DNA of the CDR3: TGTGCCAGCGCCCGGGGTGGAACAGATACGCAGTATTTT. Amino acid sequence: CASARGGTDTQYF.

V usage is TRBV7-2 and J usage is TRBJ1-1; D is uncertain. CDR3 length equals 11 residues. V lost 3 bases to trimming and J lost 10 bases, with 9 bases between them. From germline, CDR1 is SGHTA and CDR2 FQGNSA. The CDR3 loop reads CASSFGNPAFF. CDR3 nucleotides: TGTGCCAGCAGCTTTGGGAATCCAGCTTTCTTT. Full variable domain (outside the CDR3, taken from reference TRBV7-2 and TRBJ1-1): GAGVSQSPSNKVTEKGKDVELRCDPISGHTALYWYRQSLGQGLEFLIYFQGNSAPDKSGLPSDRFSAERTGGSVSTLTIQRTQQEDSAVYLCASSFGNPAFFGQGTRLTVV.

The rearrangement links TRBV24-1 to TRBJ2-3, with 11 nucleotides matching TRBD1. Germline V gene data show CDR1 as KGHDR and CDR2 as SFDVKD. J gave up 7 bases and V 9 bases, and 11 bases lay outside the gene matches. This CDR3 is 15 amino acids long. The CDR3 nucleotides read TGTGCCACCTCCACTGGACAGGGGGCGATCCATACGCAGTATTTT. Translation: CATSTGQGAIHTQYF.

As concerns this clonotype: Its ends do not fully match the called genes, so a read error is possible. This chain uses TRBV11-1 with TRBJ1-2, with TRBD1 as a possible D gene (6 bases). This CDR3 spans 17 amino acids. CDR1 and CDR2 (germline): SGHAT, FQDESV (reference sequence). The CDR3 sequence is CASSLEGHRSLNYGYNF. Here the CDR3 DNA reads TGTGCCAGCAGCTTAGAGGGACACAGGAGTCTTAACTATGGCTACAACTTC.

This clonotype was observed a few times. The genes are TRBV29-1 and TRBJ2-1, with D tentatively TRBD2 (5 bases). The CDR3 is 13 residues long. Germline V CDR1 and CDR2: SQVTM, ANQGSEA. V shed 4 bases and J shed 3 bases, with 10 bases lying between them. This CDR3 reads CSVAWRVYNEQFF. CDR3 coding DNA: TGCAGCGTTGCATGGCGGGTCTACAATGAGCAGTTCTTC.

The rearrangement uses TRBV7-2 and TRBJ1-6; D ambiguous. The CDR3 spans 14 residues. Looked up from germline, CDR1 is SGHTA and CDR2 is FQGNSA. The V gene lost 1 base and the J gene lost 9 bases, with 10 bases spanning the gap. The CDR3, as DNA: TGTGCCAGCAGCTTAGTCCGGAATAGTTCACCCCTCCACTTT. Its translation: CASSLVRNSSPLHF.

This clonotype was seen a handful of times. V and J are TRBV7-6 and TRBJ2-7; the match to TRBD2 covers 11 bases. The ends lost 5 bases at V and 4 bases at J; junction bases unmatched: 10. Germline V gives CDR1 SGHVS, CDR2 FNYEAQ. The CDR3 sequence is 16 residues long. The CDR3 DNA follows: TGTGCCAGCAGCCCGTTTGGGACTAGCGGACTTTACGAGCAGTACTTC. As protein: CASSPFGTSGLYEQYF. Filled out from reference TRBV7-6 and TRBJ2-7, the complete variable domain reads GAGVSQSPRYKVTKRGQDVALRCDPISGHVSLYWYRQALGQGPEFLTYFNYEAQQDKSGLPNDRFSAERPEGSISTLTIQRTEQRDSAMYRCASSPFGTSGLYEQYFGPGTRLTVT.

Details on this clonotype: At one end the junction does not follow the germline gene, possibly because of a read error. This chain uses TRBV7-4 with TRBJ2-7; a weak D match, TRBD1 (5 bases). Per the germline V gene, CDR1 is SGHVT and CDR2 is SQSDAQ. This CDR3 comprises 11 residues. This CDR3 reads CASTKGFEHYF. The CDR3 DNA reads as TGTGCCAGCACTAAGGGGTTCGAGCATTACTTC.

The CDR3 region is CATGIQGREQYF. The CDR3 DNA sequence: TGTGCCACCGGGATTCAGGGTCGTGAGCAGTACTTC. The rearrangement uses TRBV10-3 and TRBJ2-7, with D perhaps matching TRBD1 or TRBD2 (5 bases each). Deletions cut 10 bases from V and 7 bases from J, with 17 bases between. Per the germline V gene, CDR1 is ENHRY and CDR2 is SYGVKD. The CDR3 sequence is 12 residues long.

This chain uses TRBV29-1 with TRBJ1-2, with unresolved D. This CDR3 comprises 11 residues. Germline assignment: CDR1 SQVTM and CDR2 ANQGSEA. V shed 3 bases and J shed 0 bases, with 2 bases lying between them. CDR3 DNA: TGCAGCGTTGATACTAACTATGGCTACACCTTC. Its protein product is CSVDTNYGYTF.

This clonotype was observed a handful of times. This chain links TRBV7-3 with TRBJ2-5; TRBD1 agrees at 9 bases. The germline V gene encodes CDR1 SGHTA and CDR2 FQGTGA. CDR3 length: 13 amino acids. V was clipped by 5 bases and J by 5 bases; unmatched bases: 3. This CDR3 is CASSGQGRETQYF. CDR3 coding DNA: TGTGCCAGCAGCGGACAGGGGAGGGAGACCCAGTACTTC.

The chain carries TRBV12-3 or TRBV12-4 and TRBJ1-1, with 7 bases aligning to TRBD1. Trimming at V came to 6 bases and at J to 0 bases, leaving 7 bases not matched to a gene. This CDR3 has 15 residues. The CDR3 bases are TGTGCCAGCAGGATCCCAGGGGGGATGAACACTGAAGCTTTCTTT. This gives the protein CASRIPGGMNTEAFF.

This clonotype occurred a few times. V and J are TRBV7-9 and TRBJ1-2; perhaps TRBD1 as D (5 bases). V lost 3 bases and J lost 8, with 10 bases in between. The length of the CDR3 is 12 residues. Germline V gene lookup returns CDR1 SEHNR and CDR2 FQNEAQ (reference sequence). The CDR3 coding sequence is TGTGCCAGCAGCTTTTACCCAGGGGGCTACACCTTC. It translates to CASSFYPGGYTF.